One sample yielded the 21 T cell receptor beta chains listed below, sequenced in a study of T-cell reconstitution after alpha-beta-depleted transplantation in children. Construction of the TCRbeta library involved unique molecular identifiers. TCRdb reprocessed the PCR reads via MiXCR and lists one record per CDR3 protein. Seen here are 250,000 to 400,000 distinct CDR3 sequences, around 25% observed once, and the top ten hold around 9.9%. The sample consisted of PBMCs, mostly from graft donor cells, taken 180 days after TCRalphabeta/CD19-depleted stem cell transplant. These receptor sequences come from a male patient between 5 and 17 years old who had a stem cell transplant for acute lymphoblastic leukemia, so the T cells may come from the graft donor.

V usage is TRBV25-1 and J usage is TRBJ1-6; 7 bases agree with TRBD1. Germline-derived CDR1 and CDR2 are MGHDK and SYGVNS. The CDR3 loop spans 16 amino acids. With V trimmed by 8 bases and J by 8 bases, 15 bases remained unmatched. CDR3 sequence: CASGVQGDDKDSPLHF. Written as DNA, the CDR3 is TGTGCCAGCGGTGTTCAGGGGGACGATAAGGATTCACCCCTCCACTTT.

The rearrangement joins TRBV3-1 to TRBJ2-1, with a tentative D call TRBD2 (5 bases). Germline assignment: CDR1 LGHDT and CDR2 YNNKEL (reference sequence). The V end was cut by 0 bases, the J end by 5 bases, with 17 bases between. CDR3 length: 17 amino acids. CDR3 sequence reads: CASSQDMLFRGNNEQFF. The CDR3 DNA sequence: TGTGCCAGCAGCCAAGACATGCTATTTCGGGGAAACAATGAGCAGTTCTTC.

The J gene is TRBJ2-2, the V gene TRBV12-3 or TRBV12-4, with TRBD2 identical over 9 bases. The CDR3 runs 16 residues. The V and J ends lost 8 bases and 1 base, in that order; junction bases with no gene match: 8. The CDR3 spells CASSGLAIGNTGELFF. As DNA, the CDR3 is TGTGCCAGCTCGGGACTAGCCATTGGGAACACCGGGGAGCTGTTTTTT.

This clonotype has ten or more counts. The CDR3 here is CASTRLGRTNTEAFF. In DNA, the CDR3 is TGTGCCAGTACCCGGCTGGGACGGACGAACACTGAAGCTTTCTTT. This sequence joins TRBV19 and TRBJ1-1; possibly TRBD1 for D (5 bases). The CDR3 spans 15 residues. Looked up from germline, CDR1 is LNHDA and CDR2 is SQIVND (reference sequence). V lost 7 bases and J 1 base, leaving 16 bases between the germline ends.

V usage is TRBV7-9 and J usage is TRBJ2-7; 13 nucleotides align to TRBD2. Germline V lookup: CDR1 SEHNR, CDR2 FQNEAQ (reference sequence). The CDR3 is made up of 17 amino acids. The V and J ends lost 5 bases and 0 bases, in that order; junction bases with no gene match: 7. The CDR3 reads CASSPGLAGAFSYEQYF. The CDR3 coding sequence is TGTGCCAGCAGCCCCGGACTAGCGGGAGCATTCTCCTACGAGCAGTACTTC.

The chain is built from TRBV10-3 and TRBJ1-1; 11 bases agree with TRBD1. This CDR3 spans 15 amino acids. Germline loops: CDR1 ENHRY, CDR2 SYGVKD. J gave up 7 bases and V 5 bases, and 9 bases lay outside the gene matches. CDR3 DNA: TGTGCCATCAGTCGCCTTGGGACAGGGGGGAATGAAGCTTTCTTT. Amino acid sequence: CAISRLGTGGNEAFF.

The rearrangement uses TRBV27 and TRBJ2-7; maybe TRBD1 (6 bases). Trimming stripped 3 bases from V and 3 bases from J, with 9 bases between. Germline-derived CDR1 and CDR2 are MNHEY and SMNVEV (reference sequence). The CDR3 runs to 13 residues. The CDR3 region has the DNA TGTGCCAGCAGTTTTATGACAGGCTACGAGCAGTACTTC. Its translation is CASSFMTGYEQYF.

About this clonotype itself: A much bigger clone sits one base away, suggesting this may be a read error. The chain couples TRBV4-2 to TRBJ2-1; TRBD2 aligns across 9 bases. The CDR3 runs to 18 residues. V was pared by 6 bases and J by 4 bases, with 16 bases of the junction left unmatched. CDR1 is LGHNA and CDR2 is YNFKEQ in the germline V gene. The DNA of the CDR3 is TGTGCCAGCAGTCAAAGAAGTATTGGCGGGAGGGGTTACAATGAGCAGTTCTTC. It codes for CASSQRSIGGRGYNEQFF.

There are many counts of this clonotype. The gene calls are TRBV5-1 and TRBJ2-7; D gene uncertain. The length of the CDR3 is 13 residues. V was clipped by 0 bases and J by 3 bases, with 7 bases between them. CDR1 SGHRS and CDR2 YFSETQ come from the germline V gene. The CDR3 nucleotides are TGCGCCAGCAGCTTGGTAGTAAGCTACGAGCAGTACTTC. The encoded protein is CASSLVVSYEQYF. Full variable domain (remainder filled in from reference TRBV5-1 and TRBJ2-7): KAGVTQTPRYLIKTRGQQVTLSCSPISGHRSVSWYQQTPGQGLQFLFEYFSETQRNKGNFPGRFSGRQFSNSRSEMNVSTLELGDSALYLCASSLVVSYEQYFGPGTRLTVT.

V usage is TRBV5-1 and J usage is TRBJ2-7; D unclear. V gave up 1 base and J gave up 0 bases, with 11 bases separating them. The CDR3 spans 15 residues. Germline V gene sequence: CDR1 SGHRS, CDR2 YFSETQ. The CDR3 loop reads CASSLRAQSSYEQYF. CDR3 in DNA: TGCGCCAGCAGCTTGAGGGCCCAGAGCTCCTACGAGCAGTACTTC.

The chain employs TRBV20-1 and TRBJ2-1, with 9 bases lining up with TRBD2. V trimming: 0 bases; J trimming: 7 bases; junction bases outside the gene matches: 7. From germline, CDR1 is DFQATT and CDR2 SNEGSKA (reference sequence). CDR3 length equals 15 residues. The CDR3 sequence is CSAREASGIGNEQFF. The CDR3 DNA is TGCAGTGCTAGAGAGGCTAGCGGGATAGGAAATGAGCAGTTCTTC.

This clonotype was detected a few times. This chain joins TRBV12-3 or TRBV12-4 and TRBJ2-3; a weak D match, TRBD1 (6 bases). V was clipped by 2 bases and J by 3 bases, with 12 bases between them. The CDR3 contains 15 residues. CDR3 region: CASSLWGRGTDTQYF. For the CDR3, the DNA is TGTGCCAGCAGTTTATGGGGGCGAGGAACAGATACGCAGTATTTT.

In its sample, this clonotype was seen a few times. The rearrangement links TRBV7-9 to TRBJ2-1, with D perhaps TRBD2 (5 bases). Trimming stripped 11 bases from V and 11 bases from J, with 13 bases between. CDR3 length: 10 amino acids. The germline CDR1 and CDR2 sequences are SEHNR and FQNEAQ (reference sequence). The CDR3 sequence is CALASLQQFF. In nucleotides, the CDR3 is TGTGCCCTAGCATCACTACAGCAGTTCTTC.

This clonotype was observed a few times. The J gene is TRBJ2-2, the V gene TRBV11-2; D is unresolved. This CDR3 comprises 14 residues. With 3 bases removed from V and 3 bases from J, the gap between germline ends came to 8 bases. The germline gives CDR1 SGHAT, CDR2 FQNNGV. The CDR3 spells CASSFSVYTGELFF. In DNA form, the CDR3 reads TGTGCCAGCAGCTTCTCGGTGTACACCGGGGAGCTGTTTTTT.

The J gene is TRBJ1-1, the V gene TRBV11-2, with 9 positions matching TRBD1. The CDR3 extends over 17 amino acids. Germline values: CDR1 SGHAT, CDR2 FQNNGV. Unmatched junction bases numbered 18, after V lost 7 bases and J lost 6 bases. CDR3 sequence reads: CASTLRDREVLRAEAFF. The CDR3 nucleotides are TGTGCCAGCACCCTACGGGACAGGGAGGTTCTGAGGGCTGAAGCTTTCTTT.

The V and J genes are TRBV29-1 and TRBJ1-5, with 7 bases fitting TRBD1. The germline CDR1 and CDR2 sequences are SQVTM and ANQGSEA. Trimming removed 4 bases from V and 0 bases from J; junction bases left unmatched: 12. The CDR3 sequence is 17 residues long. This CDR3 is CSVVTSYRGDSNQPQHF. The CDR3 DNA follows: TGCAGCGTTGTAACGAGTTACAGGGGAGATAGCAATCAGCCCCAGCATTTT.

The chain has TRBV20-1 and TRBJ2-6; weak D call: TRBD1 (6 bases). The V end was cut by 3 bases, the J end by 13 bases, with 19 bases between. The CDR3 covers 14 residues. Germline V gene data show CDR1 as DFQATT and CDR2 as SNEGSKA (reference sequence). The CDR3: CSASHIRDIGVLTF. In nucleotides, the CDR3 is TGCAGTGCTAGCCATATCCGGGACATAGGGGTCCTGACTTTC.

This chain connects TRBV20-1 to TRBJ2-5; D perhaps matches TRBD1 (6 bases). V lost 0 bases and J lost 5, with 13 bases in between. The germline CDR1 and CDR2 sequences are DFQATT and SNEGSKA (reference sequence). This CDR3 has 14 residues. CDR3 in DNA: TGCAGTGCTAGAGATGCAGGGGTGAAGGAGACCCAGTACTTC. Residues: CSARDAGVKETQYF.

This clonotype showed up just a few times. The CDR3 region has the DNA TGCGCCAGCAGCGGGGGTGGCACTGAAGCTTTCTTT. Translated: CASSGGGTEAFF. This chain joins TRBV5-1 and TRBJ1-1; weak D call: TRBD1 (5 bases). V was shortened by 4 bases and J by 4 bases, with 8 bases between the two germline ends. The CDR3 contains 12 residues. CDR1 SGHRS and CDR2 YFSETQ come from the germline V gene.

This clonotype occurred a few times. The CDR3 sequence is CASSLTAGYEQYF. As DNA, the CDR3 is TGTGCCAGCAGCTTAACGGCTGGCTACGAGCAGTACTTC. The genes are TRBV7-2 and TRBJ2-7; D is undetermined. Germline CDR1 SGHTA, CDR2 FQGNSA. This CDR3 comprises 13 residues. V was shortened by 2 bases and J by 3 bases, with 8 bases between the two germline ends.

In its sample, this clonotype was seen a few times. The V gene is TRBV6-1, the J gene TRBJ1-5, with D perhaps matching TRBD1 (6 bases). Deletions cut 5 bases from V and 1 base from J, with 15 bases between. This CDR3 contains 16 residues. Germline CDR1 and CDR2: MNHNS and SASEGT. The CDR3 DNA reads TGTGCCAGCAGTCCAATAGGGGGGATGAGCAATCAGCCCCAGCATTTT. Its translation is CASSPIGGMSNQPQHF.